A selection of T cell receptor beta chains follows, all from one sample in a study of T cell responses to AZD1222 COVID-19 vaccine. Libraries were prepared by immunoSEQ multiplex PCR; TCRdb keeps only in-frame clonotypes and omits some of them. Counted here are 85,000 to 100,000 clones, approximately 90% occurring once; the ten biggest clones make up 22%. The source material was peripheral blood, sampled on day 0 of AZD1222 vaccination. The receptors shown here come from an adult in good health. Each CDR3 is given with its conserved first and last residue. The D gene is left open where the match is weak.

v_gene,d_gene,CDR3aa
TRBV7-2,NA,CASSSFVGGPGTGELFF
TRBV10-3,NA,CAIMGGPTEAFF
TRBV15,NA,CATSRAIINSPLHF
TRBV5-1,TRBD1,CASRAVNRGMNTEAFF
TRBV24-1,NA,CATSDINEQFF
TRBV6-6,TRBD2,CASSHSGGDTDTQYF
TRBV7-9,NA,CASSPLGRDNSPLHF
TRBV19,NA,CASSTPTVSYNEQFF
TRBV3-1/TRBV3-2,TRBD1,CASSLGQGTGAEKLFF
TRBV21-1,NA,CANTLWASSEETQYF
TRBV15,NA,CATSRDLYSQPQHF
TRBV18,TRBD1,CASSPGTGAGDTQYF
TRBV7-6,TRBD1,CASSLGGTGGETQYF
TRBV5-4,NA,CASSLGNYGYTF
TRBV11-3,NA,CASSRGAGTTNTEAFF
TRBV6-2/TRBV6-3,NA,CASSYSNYEQYF
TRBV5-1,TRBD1,CASSPGQGISTNEKLFF